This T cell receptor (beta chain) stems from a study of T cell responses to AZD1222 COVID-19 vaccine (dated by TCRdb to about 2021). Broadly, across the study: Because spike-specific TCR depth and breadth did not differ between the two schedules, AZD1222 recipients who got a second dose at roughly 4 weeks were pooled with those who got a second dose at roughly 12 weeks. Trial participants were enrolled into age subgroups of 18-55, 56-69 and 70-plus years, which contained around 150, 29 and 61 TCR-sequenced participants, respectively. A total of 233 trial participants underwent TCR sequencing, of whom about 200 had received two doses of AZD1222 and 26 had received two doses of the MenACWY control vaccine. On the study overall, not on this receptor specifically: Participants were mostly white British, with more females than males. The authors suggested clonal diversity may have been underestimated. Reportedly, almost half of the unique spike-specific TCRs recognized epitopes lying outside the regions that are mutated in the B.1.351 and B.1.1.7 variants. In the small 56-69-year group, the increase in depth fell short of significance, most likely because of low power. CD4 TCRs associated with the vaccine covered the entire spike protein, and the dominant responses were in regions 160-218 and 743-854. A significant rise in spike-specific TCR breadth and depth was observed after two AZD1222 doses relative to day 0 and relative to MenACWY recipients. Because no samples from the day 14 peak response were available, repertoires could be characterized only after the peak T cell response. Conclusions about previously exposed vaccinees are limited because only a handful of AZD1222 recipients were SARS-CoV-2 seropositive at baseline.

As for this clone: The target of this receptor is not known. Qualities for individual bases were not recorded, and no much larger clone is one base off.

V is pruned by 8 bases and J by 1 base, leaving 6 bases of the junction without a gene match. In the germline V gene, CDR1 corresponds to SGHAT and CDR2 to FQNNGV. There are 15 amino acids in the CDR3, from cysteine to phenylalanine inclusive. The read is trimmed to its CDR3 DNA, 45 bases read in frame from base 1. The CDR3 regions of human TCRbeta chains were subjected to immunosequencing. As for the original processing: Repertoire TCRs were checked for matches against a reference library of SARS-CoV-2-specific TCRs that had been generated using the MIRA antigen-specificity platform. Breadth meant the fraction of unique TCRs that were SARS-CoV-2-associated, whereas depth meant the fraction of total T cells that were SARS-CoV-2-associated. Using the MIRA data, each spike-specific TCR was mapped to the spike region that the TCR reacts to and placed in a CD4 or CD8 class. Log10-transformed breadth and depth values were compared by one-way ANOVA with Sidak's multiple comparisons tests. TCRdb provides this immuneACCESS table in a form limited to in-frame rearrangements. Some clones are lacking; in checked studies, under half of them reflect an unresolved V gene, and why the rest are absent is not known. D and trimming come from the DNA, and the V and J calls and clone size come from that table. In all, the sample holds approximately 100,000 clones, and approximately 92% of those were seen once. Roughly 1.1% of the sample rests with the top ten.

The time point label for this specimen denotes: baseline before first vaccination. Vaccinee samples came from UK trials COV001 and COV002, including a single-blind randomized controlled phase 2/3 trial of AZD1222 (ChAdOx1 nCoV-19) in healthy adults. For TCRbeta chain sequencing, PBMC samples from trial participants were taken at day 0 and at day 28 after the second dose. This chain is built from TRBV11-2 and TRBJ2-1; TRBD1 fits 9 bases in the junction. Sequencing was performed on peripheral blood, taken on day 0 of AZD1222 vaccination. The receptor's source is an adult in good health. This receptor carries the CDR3 CASYGQGTSYNEQFF. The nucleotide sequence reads TGTGCCAGCTACGGACAGGGGACGTCCTACAATGAGCAGTTCTTC.